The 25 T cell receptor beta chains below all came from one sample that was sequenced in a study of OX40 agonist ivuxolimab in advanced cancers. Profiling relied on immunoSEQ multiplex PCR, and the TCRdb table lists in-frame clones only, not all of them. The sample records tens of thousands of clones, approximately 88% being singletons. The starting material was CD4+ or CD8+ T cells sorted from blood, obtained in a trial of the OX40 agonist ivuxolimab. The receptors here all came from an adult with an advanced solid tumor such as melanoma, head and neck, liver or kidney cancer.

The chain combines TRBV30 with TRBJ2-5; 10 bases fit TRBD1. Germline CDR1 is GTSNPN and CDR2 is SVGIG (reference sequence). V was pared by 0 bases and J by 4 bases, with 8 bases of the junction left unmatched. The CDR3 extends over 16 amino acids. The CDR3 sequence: CAWSVPDRGHRETQYF. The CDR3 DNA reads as TGTGCCTGGAGTGTACCTGACAGGGGGCATAGAGAGACCCAGTACTTC.

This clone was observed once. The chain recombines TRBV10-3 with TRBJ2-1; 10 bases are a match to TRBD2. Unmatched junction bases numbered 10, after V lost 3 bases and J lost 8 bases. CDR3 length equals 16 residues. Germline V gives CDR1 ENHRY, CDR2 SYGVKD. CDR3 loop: CAISDTLAGVLDEQFF. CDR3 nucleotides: TGTGCCATCAGTGACACCCTAGCGGGGGTCCTAGATGAGCAGTTCTTC.

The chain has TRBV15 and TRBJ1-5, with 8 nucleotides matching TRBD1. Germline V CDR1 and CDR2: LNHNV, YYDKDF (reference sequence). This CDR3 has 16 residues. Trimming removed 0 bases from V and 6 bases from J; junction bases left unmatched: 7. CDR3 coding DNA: TGTGCCACCAGCAGAGATTGGCAGGGGGCAGGTCAGCCCCAGCATTTT. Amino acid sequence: CATSRDWQGAGQPQHF.

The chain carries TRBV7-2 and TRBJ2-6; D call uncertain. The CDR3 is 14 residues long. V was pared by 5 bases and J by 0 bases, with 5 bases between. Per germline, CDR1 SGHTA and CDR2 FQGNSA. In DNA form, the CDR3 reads TGTGCCAGCAGCCCTCGCTCTGGGGCCAACGTCCTGACTTTC. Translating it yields CASSPRSGANVLTF.

CDR3 in DNA: TGCGCCAGCAGCTTGTCCAGGGGGGCGGTAGATACGCAGTATTTT. As protein: CASSLSRGAVDTQYF. The chain uses TRBV5-1 and TRBJ2-3, with D maybe TRBD1 (7 bases). Between the trimmed V and J ends, which lost 1 base and 5 bases, there was a span of 14 bases. The germline V gene has CDR1 SGHRS and CDR2 YFSETQ. The CDR3 runs to 15 residues.

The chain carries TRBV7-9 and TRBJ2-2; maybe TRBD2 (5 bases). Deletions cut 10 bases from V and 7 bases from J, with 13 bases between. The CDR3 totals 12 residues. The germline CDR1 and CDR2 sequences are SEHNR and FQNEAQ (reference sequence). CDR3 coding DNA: TGTGCCACCACTTGGAGGATCGGGGAGCTGTTTTTT. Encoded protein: CATTWRIGELFF.

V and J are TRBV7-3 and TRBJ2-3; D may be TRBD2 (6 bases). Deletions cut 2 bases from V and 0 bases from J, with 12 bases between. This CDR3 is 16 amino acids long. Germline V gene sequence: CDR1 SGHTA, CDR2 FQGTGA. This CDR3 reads CASSLRGGASTDTQYF. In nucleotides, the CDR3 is TGTGCCAGCAGCTTACGGGGCGGGGCCAGCACAGATACGCAGTATTTT.

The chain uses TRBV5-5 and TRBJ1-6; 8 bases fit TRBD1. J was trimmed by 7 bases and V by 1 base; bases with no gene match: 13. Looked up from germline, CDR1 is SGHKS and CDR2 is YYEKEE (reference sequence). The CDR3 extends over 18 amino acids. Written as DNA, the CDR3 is TGTGCCAGCAGCTTGACCCCTAAGACAGGGGATCAGAATTCACCCCTCCACTTT. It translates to CASSLTPKTGDQNSPLHF.

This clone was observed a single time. Here the CDR3 reads CASSRRTDQETQYF. In DNA, the CDR3 is TGTGCCAGCAGCAGAAGGACGGACCAAGAGACCCAGTACTTC. This chain joins TRBV7-9 and TRBJ2-5; D is undetermined. CDR3 length equals 14 residues. The V gene lost 5 bases and the J gene lost 0 bases, with 10 bases spanning the gap. Germline V gives CDR1 SEHNR, CDR2 FQNEAQ (reference sequence).

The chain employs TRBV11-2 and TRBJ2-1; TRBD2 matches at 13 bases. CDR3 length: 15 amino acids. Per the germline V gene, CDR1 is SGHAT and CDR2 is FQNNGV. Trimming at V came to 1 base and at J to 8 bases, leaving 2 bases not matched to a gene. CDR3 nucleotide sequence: TGTGCCAGCAGCTTAGTCGGGACTAGCGGGGATGAGCAGTTCTTC. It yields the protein CASSLVGTSGDEQFF.

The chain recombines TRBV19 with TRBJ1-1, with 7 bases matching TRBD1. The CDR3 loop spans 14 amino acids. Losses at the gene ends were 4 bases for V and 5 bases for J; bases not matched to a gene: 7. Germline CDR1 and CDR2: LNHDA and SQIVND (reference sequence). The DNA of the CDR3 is TGTGCCAGTAGTAGGATGGACAGGTTAACTGAAGCTTTCTTT. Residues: CASSRMDRLTEAFF.

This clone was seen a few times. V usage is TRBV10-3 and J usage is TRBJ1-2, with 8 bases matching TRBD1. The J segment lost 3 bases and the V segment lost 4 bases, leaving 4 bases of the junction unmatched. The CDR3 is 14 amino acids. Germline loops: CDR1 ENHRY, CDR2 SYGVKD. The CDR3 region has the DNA TGTGCCATCAGTGGGGGACAGGCCCACTATGGCTACACCTTC. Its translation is CAISGGQAHYGYTF.

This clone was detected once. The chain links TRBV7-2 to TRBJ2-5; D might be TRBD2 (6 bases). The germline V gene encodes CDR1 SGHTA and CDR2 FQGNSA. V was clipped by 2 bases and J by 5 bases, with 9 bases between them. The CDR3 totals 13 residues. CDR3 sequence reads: CASSLSREETQYF. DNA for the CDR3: TGTGCCAGCAGCTTATCTCGGGAGGAGACCCAGTACTTC.

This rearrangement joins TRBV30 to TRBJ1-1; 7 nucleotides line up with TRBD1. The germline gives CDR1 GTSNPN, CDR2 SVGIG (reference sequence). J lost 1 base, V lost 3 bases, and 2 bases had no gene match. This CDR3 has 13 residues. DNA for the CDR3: TGTGCCTGGAGGAGGACAGGGAACACTGAAGCTTTCTTT. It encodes CAWRRTGNTEAFF.

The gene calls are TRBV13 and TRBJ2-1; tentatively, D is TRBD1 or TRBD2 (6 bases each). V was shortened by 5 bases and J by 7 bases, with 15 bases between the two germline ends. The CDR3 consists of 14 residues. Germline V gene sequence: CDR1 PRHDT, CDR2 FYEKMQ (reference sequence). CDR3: CASSQEGGGNEQFF. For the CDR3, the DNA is TGTGCCAGCAGCCAGGAGGGGGGCGGGAATGAGCAGTTCTTC.

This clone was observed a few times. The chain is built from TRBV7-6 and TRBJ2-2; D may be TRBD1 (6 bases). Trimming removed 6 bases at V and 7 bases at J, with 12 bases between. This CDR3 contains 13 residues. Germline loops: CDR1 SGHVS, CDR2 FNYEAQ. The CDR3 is CASSPQGFGELFF. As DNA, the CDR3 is TGTGCCAGCAGTCCCCAGGGGTTCGGGGAGCTGTTTTTT. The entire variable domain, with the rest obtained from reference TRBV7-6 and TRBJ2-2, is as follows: GAGVSQSPRYKVTKRGQDVALRCDPISGHVSLYWYRQALGQGPEFLTYFNYEAQQDKSGLPNDRFSAERPEGSISTLTIQRTEQRDSAMYRCASSPQGFGELFFGEGSRLTVL.

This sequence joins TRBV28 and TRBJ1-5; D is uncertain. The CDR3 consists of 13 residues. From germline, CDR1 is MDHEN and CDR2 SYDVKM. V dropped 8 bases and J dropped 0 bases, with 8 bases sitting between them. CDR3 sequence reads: CASGELSNQPQHF. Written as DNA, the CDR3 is TGTGCCAGCGGTGAACTTAGCAATCAGCCCCAGCATTTT.

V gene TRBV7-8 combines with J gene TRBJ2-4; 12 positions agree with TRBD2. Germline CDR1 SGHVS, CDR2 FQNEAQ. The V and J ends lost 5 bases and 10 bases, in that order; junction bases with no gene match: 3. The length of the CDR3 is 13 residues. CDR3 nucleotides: TGTGCCAGCAGCGTACTAGCGGGAGGTATTCAGTACTTC. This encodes CASSVLAGGIQYF.

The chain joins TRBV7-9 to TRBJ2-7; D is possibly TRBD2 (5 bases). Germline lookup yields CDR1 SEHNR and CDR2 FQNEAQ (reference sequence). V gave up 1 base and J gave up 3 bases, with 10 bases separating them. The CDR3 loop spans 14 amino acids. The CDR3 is CASSLVRRGYEQYF. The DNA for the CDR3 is TGTGCCAGCAGCTTAGTTCGTCGGGGCTACGAGCAGTACTTC.

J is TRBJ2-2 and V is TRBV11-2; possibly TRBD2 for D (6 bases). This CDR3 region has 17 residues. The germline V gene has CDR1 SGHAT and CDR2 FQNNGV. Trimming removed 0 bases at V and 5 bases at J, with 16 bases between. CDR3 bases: TGTGCCAGCAGCTTAGATCGATCAGGGAGGAGGACCGGGGAGCTGTTTTTT. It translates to CASSLDRSGRRTGELFF.

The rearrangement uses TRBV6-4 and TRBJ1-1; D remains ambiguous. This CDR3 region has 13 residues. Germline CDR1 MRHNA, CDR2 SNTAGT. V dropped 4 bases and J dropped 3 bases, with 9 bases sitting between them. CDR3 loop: CASSAEVDTEAFF. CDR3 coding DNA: TGTGCCAGCAGTGCGGAGGTGGACACTGAAGCTTTCTTT.

This CDR3 reads CASSLAYPGELFF. CDR3 DNA sequence: TGTGCCAGCAGCTTGGCCTACCCCGGGGAGCTGTTTTTT. The chain links TRBV7-8 to TRBJ2-2; no definite D call. Trimming cost V 3 bases and J 6 bases, with 8 bases left between them. CDR3 size: 13 residues. The germline gives CDR1 SGHVS, CDR2 FQNEAQ.

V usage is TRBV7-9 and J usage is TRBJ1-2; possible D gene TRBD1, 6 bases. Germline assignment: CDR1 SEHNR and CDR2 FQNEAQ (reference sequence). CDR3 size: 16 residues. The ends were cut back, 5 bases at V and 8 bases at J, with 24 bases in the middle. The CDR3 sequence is CASSPNIRGHGDGYTF. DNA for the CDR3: TGTGCCAGCAGCCCGAACATCCGGGGGCACGGAGACGGCTACACCTTC.

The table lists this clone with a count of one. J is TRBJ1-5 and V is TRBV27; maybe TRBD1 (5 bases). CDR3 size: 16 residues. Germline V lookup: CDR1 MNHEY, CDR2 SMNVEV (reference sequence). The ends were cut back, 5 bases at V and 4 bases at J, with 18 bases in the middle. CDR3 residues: CASSNRRAWPNQPQHF. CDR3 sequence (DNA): TGTGCCAGCAGTAACCGCAGGGCCTGGCCTAATCAGCCCCAGCATTTT.

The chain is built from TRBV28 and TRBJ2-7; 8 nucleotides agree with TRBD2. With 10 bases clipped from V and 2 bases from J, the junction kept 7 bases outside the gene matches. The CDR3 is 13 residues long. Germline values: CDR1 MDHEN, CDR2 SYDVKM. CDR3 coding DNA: TGTGCCACCCTCGGGGGGGAGGCCTACGAGCAGTACGTC. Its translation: CATLGGEAYEQYV.